The clone carrying this T cell receptor (beta chain) was observed a few times. The data were obtained in a study of T-cell reconstitution after alpha-beta-depleted transplantation in children. This CDR3 has 16 residues. Trimming removed 5 bases from V and 6 bases from J; junction bases left unmatched: 9. Germline V gives CDR1 SGHNT, CDR2 YENEEA. Construction of the TCRbeta library involved unique molecular identifiers. TCRdb reprocessed the PCR reads with MiXCR, giving one entry per CDR3 protein. The sample consists of 83,000 or so distinct CDR3 sequences, roughly 8% of them appearing once. This TCR derives from a human donor who donated a stem cell graft to a child with congenital amegakaryocytic thrombocytopenia. V is TRBV11-3 and J is TRBJ2-2, with TRBD1 matching over 10 bases. Sequenced material: PBMCs from the stem cell graft donor, taken from the stem cell graft. The CDR3 nucleotides read TGTGCCAGCAGCAGCCCTGGACAGGGGGTGGCCGGGGAGCTGTTTTTT. Its protein is CASSSPGQGVAGELFF.